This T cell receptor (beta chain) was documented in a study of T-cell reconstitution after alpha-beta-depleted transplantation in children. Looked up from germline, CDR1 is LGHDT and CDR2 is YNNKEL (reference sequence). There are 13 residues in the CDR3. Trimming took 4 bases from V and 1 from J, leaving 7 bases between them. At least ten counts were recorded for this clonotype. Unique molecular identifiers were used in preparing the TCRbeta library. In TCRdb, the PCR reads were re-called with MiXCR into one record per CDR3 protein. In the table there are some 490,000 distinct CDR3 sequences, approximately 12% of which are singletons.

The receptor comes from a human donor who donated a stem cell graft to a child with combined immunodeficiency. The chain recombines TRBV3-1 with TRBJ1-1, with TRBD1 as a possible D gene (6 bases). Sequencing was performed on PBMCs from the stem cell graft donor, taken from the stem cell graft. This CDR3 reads CASSPGANTEAFF. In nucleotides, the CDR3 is TGTGCCAGCAGCCCAGGGGCGAACACTGAAGCTTTCTTT.